This is a list of T cell receptor beta chains from one sample in a study of blood T cell repertoires in COVID-19. Sequencing was performed with immunoSEQ multiplex PCR; in TCRdb, only in-frame clones are kept and a portion is missing. The table lists over 150,000 clones, over 75% of them singletons. Sequencing was performed on PBMCs or T cells enriched from blood (not recorded which). The receptors shown here come from a woman in her forties or fifties who had recovered from COVID-19. Both conserved end residues are part of each CDR3. The order of the fields is D gene, CDR3 length, V gene, J gene, clone size, CDR3 protein, CDR3 DNA. The D gene is left open where the match is weak. Part of the rows lack a size; the others show once, few, many or a class for expanded clones.

TRBD2,23,TRBV10-3,TRBJ2-1,NA,CAISEAGLAGGEGARAAYNEQFF,TGTGCCATCAGCGAGGCGGGACTAGCGGGAGGAGAAGGCGCAAGAGCGGCCTACAATGAGCAGTTCTTC
NA,11,TRBV3-1/TRBV3-2,TRBJ1-1,NA,CASRGGAEAFF,TGTGCCAGCAGGGGGGGGGCCGAAGCTTTCTTT
TRBD1,15,TRBV7-9,TRBJ1-1,NA,CASRATGDGGTEAFF,TGTGCCAGCAGGGCTACAGGGGATGGGGGCACTGAAGCTTTCTTT
NA,17,TRBV15,TRBJ1-3,NA,CATSRDRRQTSGNTIYF,TGTGCCACCAGCAGAGATCGCCGACAGACCTCTGGAAACACCATATATTTT
NA,15,TRBV5-1,TRBJ2-2,NA,CASSFEQARGGELFF,TGCGCCAGCAGCTTTGAGCAGGCCCGGGGCGGGGAGCTGTTTTTT
TRBD1,14,TRBV28,TRBJ1-2,NA,CASSSWDRGGGYTF,TGTGCCAGCAGTTCCTGGGACAGGGGGGGTGGCTACACCTTC
TRBD1,14,TRBV27,TRBJ2-3,NA,CASSRLDRADTQYF,TGTGCCAGCAGTCGACTGGACAGGGCGGATACGCAGTATTTT
NA,15,TRBV19,TRBJ1-2,NA,CASSLPTGPGYGYTF,TGTGCCAGTAGCCTTCCTACAGGGCCTGGGTATGGCTACACCTTC
TRBD2,16,TRBV28,TRBJ2-7,NA,CASSPSGRASSYEQYF,TGTGCCAGCAGCCCCAGCGGGAGGGCCAGCTCCTACGAGCAGTACTTC
TRBD1,14,TRBV28,TRBJ1-5,NA,CASSLPRGHQPQHF,TGTGCCAGCAGTTTGCCCAGGGGGCATCAGCCCCAGCATTTT
NA,13,TRBV4-1,TRBJ2-5,NA,CASSQRDQETQYF,TGCGCCAGCAGCCAACGGGACCAAGAGACCCAGTACTTC
TRBD1,17,TRBV28,TRBJ1-4,NA,CASSFSGQGITNEKLFF,TGTGCCAGCAGTTTCTCCGGACAGGGGATAACTAATGAAAAACTGTTTTTT
TRBD1,18,TRBV7-2,TRBJ2-1,NA,CASSLWATGTGNLNEQFF,TGTGCCAGCAGCTTATGGGCGACGGGGACAGGGAATTTGAATGAGCAGTTCTTC
NA,19,TRBV12-5,TRBJ1-1,NA,CASGLVGNLGAAMNTEAFF,TGTGCTAGTGGTTTGGTAGGTAATCTAGGCGCAGCTATGAACACTGAAGCTTTCTTT
TRBD2,14,TRBV27,TRBJ2-1,NA,CASSYSGRLDEQFF,TGTGCCAGCAGTTATAGCGGGAGGTTAGATGAGCAGTTCTTC
TRBD1,14,TRBV5-6,TRBJ1-6,NA,CASSLGQGNSPLHF,TGTGCCAGCAGCTTAGGACAGGGAAATTCACCCCTCCACTTT
NA,13,TRBV6-5,TRBJ2-1,NA,CASSYMLNNEQFF,TGTGCCAGCAGTTACATGCTAAACAATGAGCAGTTCTTC
TRBD2,13,TRBV11-2,TRBJ2-7,NA,CASSPAGGVEQYF,TGTGCCAGCAGCCCCGCGGGAGGTGTCGAGCAGTACTTC
NA,16,TRBV5-1,TRBJ1-2,once,CASSLLPSANNYGYTF,TGCGCCAGCAGCTTGCTTCCAAGTGCGAATAACTATGGCTACACCTTC
NA,16,TRBV6-2/TRBV6-3,TRBJ2-1,NA,CASSTWAPGSGNEQFF,TGTGCCAGCAGTACTTGGGCCCCGGGGTCCGGCAATGAGCAGTTCTTC
NA,15,TRBV27,TRBJ1-5,NA,CASSLTGNYNQPQHF,TGTGCCAGCAGTTTAACAGGGAACTACAATCAGCCCCAGCATTTT
TRBD2,16,TRBV11-2,TRBJ2-1,NA,CASSLGTSGTHNEQFF,TGTGCCAGCAGCTTAGGGACTAGCGGGACCCACAATGAGCAGTTCTTC
TRBD1,14,TRBV27,TRBJ2-7,NA,CASSFWDRTYEQYF,TGTGCCAGCAGTTTTTGGGACAGGACCTACGAGCAGTACTTC